This T cell receptor (beta chain) emerged from a study of blood T cell repertoires in COVID-19. This CDR3 has 13 amino acids. This clone has more than one count but fewer than ten. The table came from immunoSEQ multiplex PCR; TCRdb's copy has only in-frame clones and leaves some out. The sample lists around 400,000 clones, 70% to 90% occurring once. This clonotype was sampled from a woman in her late teens or twenties who had been exposed to COVID-19. This chain connects TRBV21-1 to TRBJ2-5; the D call in the table, TRBD1, was not verified against the DNA. TRBV21-1 is a pseudogene. Sequencing was carried out using PBMCs or T cells enriched from blood (not recorded which). The CDR3 nucleotides are TGTGCCAGCAGCTCCTTAGGGGAAGAGACCCAGTACTTC. Translating it yields CASSSLGEETQYF.